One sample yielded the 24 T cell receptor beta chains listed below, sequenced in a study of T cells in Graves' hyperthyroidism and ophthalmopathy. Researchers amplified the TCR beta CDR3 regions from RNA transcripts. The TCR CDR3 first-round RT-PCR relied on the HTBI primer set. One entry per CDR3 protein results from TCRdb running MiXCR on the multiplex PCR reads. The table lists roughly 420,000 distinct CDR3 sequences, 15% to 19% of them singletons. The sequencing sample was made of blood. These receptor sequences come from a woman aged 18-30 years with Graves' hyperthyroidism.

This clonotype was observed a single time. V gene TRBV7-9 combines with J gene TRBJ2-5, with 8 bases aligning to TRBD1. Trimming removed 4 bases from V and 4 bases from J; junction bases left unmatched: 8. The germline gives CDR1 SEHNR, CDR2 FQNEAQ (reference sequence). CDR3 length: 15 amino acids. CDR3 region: CASSSQPGQVETQYF. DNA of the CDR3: TGTGCCAGCAGCTCCCAACCGGGACAGGTAGAGACCCAGTACTTC.

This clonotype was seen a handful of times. The CDR3 region has the DNA TGTGCCAGCTCACCACAGGGAGACTCACCCCTCCACTTT. This sequence encodes CASSPQGDSPLHF. J is TRBJ1-6 and V is TRBV18; D ambiguous. The CDR3 runs to 13 residues. The V and J ends lost 1 base and 10 bases respectively, with 8 bases between them. Looked up from germline, CDR1 is KGHSH and CDR2 is LQKENI.

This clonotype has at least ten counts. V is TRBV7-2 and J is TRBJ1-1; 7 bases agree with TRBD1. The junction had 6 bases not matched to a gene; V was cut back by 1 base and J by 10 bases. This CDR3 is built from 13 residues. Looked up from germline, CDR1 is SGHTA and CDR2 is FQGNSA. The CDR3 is CASSLGGRGRAFF. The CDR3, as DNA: TGTGCCAGCAGCTTAGGGGGGAGGGGGCGAGCTTTCTTT.

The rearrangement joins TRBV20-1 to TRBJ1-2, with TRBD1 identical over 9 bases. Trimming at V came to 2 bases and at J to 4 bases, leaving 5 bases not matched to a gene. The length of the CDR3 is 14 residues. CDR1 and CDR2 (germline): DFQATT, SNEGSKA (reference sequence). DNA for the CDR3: TGCAGTGCTAGACTACAGGGGGCTATCTATGGCTACACCTTC. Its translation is CSARLQGAIYGYTF.

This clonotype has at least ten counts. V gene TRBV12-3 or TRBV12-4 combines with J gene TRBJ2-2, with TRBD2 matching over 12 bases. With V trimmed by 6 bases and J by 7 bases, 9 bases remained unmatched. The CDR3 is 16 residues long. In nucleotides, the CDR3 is TGTGCCAGCAGGGCCCTAGCGGGGGGGCCGGACGGGGAGCTGTTTTTT. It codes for CASRALAGGPDGELFF.

This CDR3 is CASSAEGSYNEQFF. In DNA, the CDR3 is TGTGCCAGCAGTGCGGAGGGCTCCTACAATGAGCAGTTCTTC. The chain links TRBV6-2 or TRBV6-3 to TRBJ2-1, with D perhaps matching TRBD2 (6 bases). Trimming took 5 bases from V and 0 from J, leaving 8 bases between them. The CDR3 totals 14 residues. Germline CDR1 MNHEY, CDR2 SVGEGT.

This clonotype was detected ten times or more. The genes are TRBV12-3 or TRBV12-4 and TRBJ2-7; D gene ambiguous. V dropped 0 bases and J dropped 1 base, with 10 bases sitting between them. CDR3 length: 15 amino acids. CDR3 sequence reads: CASSLALLGSYEQYF. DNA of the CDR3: TGTGCCAGCAGTTTAGCCCTCCTCGGGTCCTACGAGCAGTACTTC.

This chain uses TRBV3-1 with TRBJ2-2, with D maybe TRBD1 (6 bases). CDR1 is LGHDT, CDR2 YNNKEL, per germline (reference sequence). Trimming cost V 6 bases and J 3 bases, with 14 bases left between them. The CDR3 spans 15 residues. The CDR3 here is CASRMSGVYTGELFF. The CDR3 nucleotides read TGTGCCAGCAGGATGTCAGGGGTCTACACCGGGGAGCTGTTTTTT.

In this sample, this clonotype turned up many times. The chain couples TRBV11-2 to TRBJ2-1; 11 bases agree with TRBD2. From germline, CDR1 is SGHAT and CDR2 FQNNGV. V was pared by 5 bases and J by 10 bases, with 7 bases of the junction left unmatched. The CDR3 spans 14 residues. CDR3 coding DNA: TGTGCCAGCAGCCGACTAGCGGGACTTAACGAGCAGTTCTTC. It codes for CASSRLAGLNEQFF.

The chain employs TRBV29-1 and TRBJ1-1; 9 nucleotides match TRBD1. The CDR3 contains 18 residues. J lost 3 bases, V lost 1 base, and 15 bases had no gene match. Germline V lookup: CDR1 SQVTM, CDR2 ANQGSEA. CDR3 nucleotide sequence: TGCAGCGTTGAAGGTGTGTTTTGGACAGGGGAAAGGGACACTGAAGCTTTCTTT. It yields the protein CSVEGVFWTGERDTEAFF.

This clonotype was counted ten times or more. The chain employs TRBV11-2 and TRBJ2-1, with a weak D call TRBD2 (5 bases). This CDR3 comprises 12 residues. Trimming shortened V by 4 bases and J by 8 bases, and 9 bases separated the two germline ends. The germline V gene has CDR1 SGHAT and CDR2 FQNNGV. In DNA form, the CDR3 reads TGTGCCAGCAGCTCGACCGGGGATGAGCAGTTCTTC. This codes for CASSSTGDEQFF.

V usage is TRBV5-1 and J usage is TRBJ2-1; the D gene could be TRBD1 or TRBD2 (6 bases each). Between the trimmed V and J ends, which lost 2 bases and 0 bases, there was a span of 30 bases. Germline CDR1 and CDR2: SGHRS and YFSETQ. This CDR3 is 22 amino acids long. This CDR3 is CASSLVPRGGPNGVSSYNEQFF. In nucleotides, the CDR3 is TGCGCCAGCAGCTTAGTTCCTCGAGGGGGGCCGAATGGAGTGAGCTCCTACAATGAGCAGTTCTTC.

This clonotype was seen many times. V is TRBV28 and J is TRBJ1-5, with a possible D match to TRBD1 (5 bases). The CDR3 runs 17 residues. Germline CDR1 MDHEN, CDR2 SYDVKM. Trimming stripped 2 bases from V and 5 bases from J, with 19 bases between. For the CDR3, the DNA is TGTGCCAGCAGTTTAGCCCCACCGATCCCGACAGATCAGCCCCAGCATTTT. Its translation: CASSLAPPIPTDQPQHF.

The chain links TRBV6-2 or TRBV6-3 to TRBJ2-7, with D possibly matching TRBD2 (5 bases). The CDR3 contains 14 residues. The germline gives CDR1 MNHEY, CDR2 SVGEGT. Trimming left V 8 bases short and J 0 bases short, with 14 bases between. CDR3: CASGLPGSSYEQYF. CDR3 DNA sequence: TGTGCCAGCGGCTTGCCGGGGTCCTCCTACGAGCAGTACTTC.

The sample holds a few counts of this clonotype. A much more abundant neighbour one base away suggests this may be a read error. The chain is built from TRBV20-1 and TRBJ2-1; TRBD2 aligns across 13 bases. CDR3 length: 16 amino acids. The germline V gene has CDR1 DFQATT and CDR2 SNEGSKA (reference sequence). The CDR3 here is CSARVLAGGPLNEQLF. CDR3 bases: TGCAGTGCTAGAGTACTAGCGGGAGGGCCGCTCAATGAGCAGCTCTTC.

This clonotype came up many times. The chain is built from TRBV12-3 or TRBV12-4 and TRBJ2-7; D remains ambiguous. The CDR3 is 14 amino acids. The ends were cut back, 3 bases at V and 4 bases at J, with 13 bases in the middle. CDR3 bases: TGTGCCAGCAGTTTTGGCGGTGTTATGTACGAGCAGTACTTC. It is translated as CASSFGGVMYEQYF.

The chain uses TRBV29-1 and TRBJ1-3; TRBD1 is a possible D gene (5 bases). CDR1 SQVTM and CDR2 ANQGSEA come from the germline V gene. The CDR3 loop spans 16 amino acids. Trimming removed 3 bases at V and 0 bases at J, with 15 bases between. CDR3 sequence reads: CSVDLYTGLSGNTIYF. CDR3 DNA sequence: TGCAGCGTTGATCTGTATACGGGACTCTCTGGAAACACCATATATTTT.

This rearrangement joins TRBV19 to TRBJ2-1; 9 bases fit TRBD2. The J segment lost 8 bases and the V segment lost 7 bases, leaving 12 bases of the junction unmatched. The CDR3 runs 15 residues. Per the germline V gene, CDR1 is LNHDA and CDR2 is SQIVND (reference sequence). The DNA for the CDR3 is TGTGCCAGTAACCTCAGAGTAGCGGGAGACGATGAGCAGTTCTTC. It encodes CASNLRVAGDDEQFF.

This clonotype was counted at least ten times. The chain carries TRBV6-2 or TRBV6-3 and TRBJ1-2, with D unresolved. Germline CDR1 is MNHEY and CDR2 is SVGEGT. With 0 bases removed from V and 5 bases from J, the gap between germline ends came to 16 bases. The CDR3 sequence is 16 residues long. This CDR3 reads CASSYSKLQSRYGYTF. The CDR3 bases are TGTGCCAGCAGTTACTCGAAGTTGCAGTCCCGATATGGCTACACCTTC.

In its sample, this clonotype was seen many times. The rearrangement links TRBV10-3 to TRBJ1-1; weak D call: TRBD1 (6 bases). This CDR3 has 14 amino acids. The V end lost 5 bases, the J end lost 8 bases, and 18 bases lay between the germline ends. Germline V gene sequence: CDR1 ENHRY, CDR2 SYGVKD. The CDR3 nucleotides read TGTGCCATCAGTCCTTATGACAGGACCTCAGAAGCTTTCTTT. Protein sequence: CAISPYDRTSEAFF.

In DNA form, the CDR3 reads TGTGCCAGCAGTAGTCGACTAGAAACCCGGGGCATGGGAGGCTACACCTTC. Amino acid sequence: CASSSRLETRGMGGYTF. The V gene is TRBV6-1, the J gene TRBJ1-2; perhaps TRBD1 as D (5 bases). Germline lookup yields CDR1 MNHNS and CDR2 SASEGT. The CDR3 loop spans 17 amino acids. Between the trimmed V and J ends, which lost 5 bases and 8 bases, there was a span of 27 bases.

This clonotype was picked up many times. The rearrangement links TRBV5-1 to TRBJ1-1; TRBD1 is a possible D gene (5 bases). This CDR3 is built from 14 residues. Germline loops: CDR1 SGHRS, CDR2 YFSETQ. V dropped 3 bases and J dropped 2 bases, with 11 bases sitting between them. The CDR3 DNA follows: TGCGCCAGCAGCTACCGGGACGTTAACACTGAAGCTTTCTTT. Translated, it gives CASSYRDVNTEAFF.

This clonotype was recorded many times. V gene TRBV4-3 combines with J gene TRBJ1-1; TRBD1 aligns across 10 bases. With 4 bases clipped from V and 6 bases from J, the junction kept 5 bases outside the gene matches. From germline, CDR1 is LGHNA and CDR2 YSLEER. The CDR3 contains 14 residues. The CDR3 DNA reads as TGCGCCAGCAGCCTAGGGACAGGGGTGTCTGAAGCTTTCTTT. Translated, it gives CASSLGTGVSEAFF.

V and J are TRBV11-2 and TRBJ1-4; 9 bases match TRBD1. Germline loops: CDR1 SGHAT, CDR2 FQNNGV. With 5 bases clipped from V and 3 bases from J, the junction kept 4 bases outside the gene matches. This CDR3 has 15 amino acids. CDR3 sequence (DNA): TGTGCCAGCAGCCATTGGACAGGGGCTAATGAAAAACTGTTTTTT. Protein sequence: CASSHWTGANEKLFF.